This T cell receptor beta chain is drawn from a study of T cells after posttransplantation cyclophosphamide. Regarding the study as a whole: Tissue-infiltrating T cells from skin or gut overlapped little with blood T cells. Later blood repertoires were often dominated by clones from the donor CD8+ memory compartment.

The table came from immunoSEQ multiplex PCR; TCRdb's copy has only in-frame clones and leaves some out. The repertoire consists of around 37,000 clones, with approximately 78% occurring once and the leading ten covering 7.5% to 9.5%. A remark on this clone: Antigen unknown.

V shed 5 bases and J 7 bases; nucleotides not matched to a gene: 6. This CDR3 has 14 residues. The V gene's germline CDR1 is MNHNS and CDR2 SASEGT. Busulfan-fludarabine conditioning, marrow transplant, and cyclophosphamide on days +3 and +4 were administered. The sample consisted of CD4+ T cells sorted from blood, taken roughly 2,000 days after a stem cell transplant with posttransplant cyclophosphamide. The rearrangement joins TRBV6-1 to TRBJ1-5, with TRBD1 identical over 9 bases. The sequence came from a female patient in her thirties or forties who received an allogeneic stem cell transplant from a related donor, was CMV-positive, and had no GVHD. Some T cells may be the graft donor's. CDR3 coding DNA: TGTGCCAGCAGTCCCCGGACAGGGGAACAGCCCCAGCATTTT. Its protein product is CASSPRTGEQPQHF.